This T cell receptor beta chain was obtained from a study of blood T cell repertoires in COVID-19. On the study more broadly: Acute and convalescent COVID-19 specimens originated in the United States, Italy and Spain.

TCRdb keeps only in-frame clones here, not all; method: immunoSEQ multiplex PCR. The data contain about 270,000 clones, about nine tenths of them singletons. Sequences were obtained from peripheral blood. The sequence derives from a man aged 35 to 55 with active or convalescent COVID-19.

In DNA, the CDR3 is TGTGCCAGCAGGGTTGACAGGCTCAATCAGCCCCAGCATTTT. It is translated as CASRVDRLNQPQHF. The rearrangement uses TRBV6-5 and TRBJ1-5; D is perhaps TRBD1 (6 bases). This CDR3 has 14 residues. The germline CDR1 and CDR2 sequences are MNHEY and SVGAGI. Trimming removed 6 bases from V and 3 bases from J, with 12 bases in between.